These 32 T cell receptor beta chains were sequenced from one sample in a study of T cell responses to AZD1222 COVID-19 vaccine. Using immunoSEQ multiplex PCR, the repertoire was profiled, and TCRdb retains in-frame clones only, with some absent. The sample records about 130,000 clones, 75% to 90% being singletons. The material was peripheral blood, obtained on day 0 of AZD1222 vaccination. The receptor set was obtained from an adult in good health.

This chain uses TRBV9 with TRBJ2-3, with unresolved D. The CDR3 contains 14 residues. Trimming pared 0 bases from V and 3 bases from J, leaving 8 bases between. The germline V gene has CDR1 SGDLS and CDR2 YYNGEE. CDR3 region: CASSVGWETDTQYF. The CDR3 DNA reads TGTGCCAGCAGCGTAGGTTGGGAAACAGATACGCAGTATTTT.

V and J are TRBV27 and TRBJ2-7; the match to TRBD2 covers 7 bases. Per the germline V gene, CDR1 is MNHEY and CDR2 is SMNVEV (reference sequence). The junction had 6 bases not matched to a gene; V was cut back by 3 bases and J by 1 base. The CDR3 sequence is 15 residues long. The CDR3 region is CASSLGGVPSYEQYF. The DNA of the CDR3 is TGTGCCAGCAGTTTGGGGGGGGTTCCATCCTACGAGCAGTACTTC.

The V and J genes are TRBV28 and TRBJ2-2; TRBD1 matches at 8 bases. The germline V gene encodes CDR1 MDHEN and CDR2 SYDVKM. Losses at the gene ends were 4 bases for V and 0 bases for J; bases not matched to a gene: 7. This CDR3 contains 17 residues. CDR3 nucleotide sequence: TGTGCCAGCAGTTCCCCGGGACAGGCAACGAACACCGGGGAGCTGTTTTTT. It is translated as CASSSPGQATNTGELFF. Using reference TRBV28 and TRBJ2-2 for the parts outside the CDR3, the full variable domain is DVKVTQSSRYLVKRTGEKVFLECVQDMDHENMFWYRQDPGLGLRLIYFSYDVKMKEKGDIPEGYSVSREKKERFSLILESASTNQTSMYLCASSSPGQATNTGELFFGEGSRLTVL.

J is TRBJ2-2 and V is TRBV5-1; tentatively, D is TRBD1 or TRBD2 (5 bases each). The germline V gene has CDR1 SGHRS and CDR2 YFSETQ. Between the trimmed V and J ends, which lost 3 bases and 7 bases, there was a span of 13 bases. CDR3 size: 14 residues. This CDR3 reads CASSSQGAGGELFF. The CDR3 coding sequence is TGCGCCAGCAGCTCCCAGGGAGCCGGCGGGGAGCTGTTTTTT.

V is TRBV18 and J is TRBJ2-7; D is possibly TRBD1 (5 bases). CDR1 is KGHSH, CDR2 LQKENI, per germline. With 5 bases removed from V and 6 bases from J, the gap between germline ends came to 8 bases. The CDR3 contains 11 residues. The CDR3 nucleotides read TGTGCCAGCTCAACTCAGGGCGAGCAGTACTTC. Its translation is CASSTQGEQYF.

Notes on this clone: One junction end does not reproduce the germline sequence, and a read error may be involved. The chain has TRBV28 and TRBJ1-2; D perhaps matches TRBD1 (5 bases). The germline CDR1 and CDR2 sequences are MDHEN and SYDVKM. The CDR3 covers 14 residues. The CDR3 here is CASSLSVPGTHGFF. CDR3 DNA: TGTGCCAGCAGTTTAAGCGTCCCCGGGACGCATGGCTTCTTC.

The V and J genes are TRBV28 and TRBJ2-7, with a possible D match to TRBD1 (5 bases). Trimming cost V 4 bases and J 2 bases, with 9 bases left between them. Germline V gene data show CDR1 as MDHEN and CDR2 as SYDVKM. The CDR3 contains 13 residues. The CDR3 region has the DNA TGTGCCAGCAGTTATGGCAGGGCCTACGAGCAGTACTTC. Protein sequence: CASSYGRAYEQYF. Drawing the rest from reference TRBV28 and TRBJ2-7, the complete variable domain is DVKVTQSSRYLVKRTGEKVFLECVQDMDHENMFWYRQDPGLGLRLIYFSYDVKMKEKGDIPEGYSVSREKKERFSLILESASTNQTSMYLCASSYGRAYEQYFGPGTRLTVT.

The chain has TRBV7-9 and TRBJ2-1; D is tentatively TRBD1 or TRBD2 (6 bases each). The V end was cut by 3 bases, the J end by 4 bases, with 19 bases between. From germline, CDR1 is SEHNR and CDR2 FQNEAQ (reference sequence). The CDR3 consists of 17 residues. CDR3 sequence: CASSFASGGVPYNEQFF. DNA of the CDR3: TGTGCCAGCAGCTTTGCCTCCGGGGGCGTCCCTTACAATGAGCAGTTCTTC.

The chain employs TRBV5-6 and TRBJ1-5; D is ambiguous. With 2 bases removed from V and 0 bases from J, the gap between germline ends came to 6 bases. This CDR3 has 14 amino acids. The germline V gene encodes CDR1 SGHDT and CDR2 YYEEEE. Here the CDR3 reads CASSFGDSNQPQHF. CDR3 sequence (DNA): TGTGCCAGCAGCTTTGGCGATAGCAATCAGCCCCAGCATTTT. The whole variable domain, remainder taken from reference TRBV5-6 and TRBJ1-5, is DAGVTQSPTHLIKTRGQQVTLRCSPKSGHDTVSWYQQALGQGPQFIFQYYEEEERQRGNFPDRFSGHQFPNYSSELNVNALLLGDSALYLCASSFGDSNQPQHFGDGTRLSIL.

The genes are TRBV29-1 and TRBJ1-1; no firm D call. CDR1 SQVTM and CDR2 ANQGSEA come from the germline V gene. Deletions cut 4 bases from V and 3 bases from J, with 6 bases between. CDR3 length: 11 amino acids. CDR3 DNA sequence: TGCAGCGTTGGAAGAGACACTGAAGCTTTCTTT. It codes for CSVGRDTEAFF.

CDR3 loop: CASSPQPGSTNEKLFF. In nucleotides, the CDR3 is TGTGCCAGCAGCCCACAACCAGGATCAACTAATGAAAAACTGTTTTTT. V gene TRBV27 combines with J gene TRBJ1-4; D gene uncertain. The CDR3 contains 16 residues. Germline V gene sequence: CDR1 MNHEY, CDR2 SMNVEV (reference sequence). Trimming took off 6 bases at V and 0 bases at J, with 14 bases between the two ends.

J is TRBJ1-1 and V is TRBV5-1; D might be TRBD1 (6 bases). Looked up from germline, CDR1 is SGHRS and CDR2 is YFSETQ. This CDR3 contains 18 residues. V was clipped by 2 bases and J by 3 bases, with 23 bases between them. This chain's CDR3 is CASSFWGAGDRDDTEAFF. For the CDR3, the DNA is TGCGCCAGCAGCTTTTGGGGGGCAGGGGATCGGGATGACACTGAAGCTTTCTTT.

The chain has TRBV21-1 and TRBJ2-3; the table's TRBD2 call for D was not verified on the DNA. TRBV21-1 is an annotated pseudogene. This CDR3 spans 15 amino acids. Written as DNA, the CDR3 is TGTGCCAGCACTTATAGAGTATTATGCACAGATACGCAGTATTTT. This codes for CASTYRVLCTDTQYF.

This clone was detected only a few times. The chain employs TRBV7-8 and TRBJ2-1, with 12 bases identical to TRBD2. The CDR3 extends over 17 amino acids. CDR1 and CDR2 from the germline V gene are SGHVS and FQNEAQ. V shed 5 bases, J shed 7 bases, and the junction held 12 bases outside the gene matches. CDR3 sequence (DNA): TGTGCCAGCAGCACCGTACGACTAGCGGGGGCCTCAAATGAGCAGTTCTTC. The encoded protein is CASSTVRLAGASNEQFF.

The rearrangement joins TRBV18 to TRBJ1-1; D is undetermined. The ends were cut back, 1 base at V and 7 bases at J, with 10 bases in the middle. The CDR3 consists of 13 residues. In germline, CDR1 is KGHSH, CDR2 LQKENI. CDR3 nucleotide sequence: TGTGCCAGCTCACCACGTCAGGATCGTGAAGCTTTCTTT. It yields the protein CASSPRQDREAFF.

This chain connects TRBV6-5 to TRBJ1-1; tentative D call: TRBD1 (5 bases). The CDR3 contains 14 residues. Germline CDR1 MNHEY, CDR2 SVGAGI. Trimming took off 6 bases at V and 1 base at J, with 12 bases between the two ends. In DNA, the CDR3 is TGTGCCAGCAGGCTGGGGGAGTCGAACACTGAAGCTTTCTTT. This sequence encodes CASRLGESNTEAFF.

The chain is built from TRBV19 and TRBJ2-1; 8 positions agree with TRBD1. In germline, CDR1 is LNHDA, CDR2 SQIVND (reference sequence). There are 15 residues in the CDR3. Trimming cost V 5 bases and J 8 bases; bases outside gene matches: 11. CDR3 DNA: TGTGCCAGTAGTGCTACAGGGGGGATAGGGGATGAGCAGTTCTTC. Translating it yields CASSATGGIGDEQFF.

The rearrangement joins TRBV30 to TRBJ1-1; possible D gene TRBD1, 6 bases. Germline CDR1 GTSNPN, CDR2 SVGIG (reference sequence). V was pared by 6 bases and J by 6 bases, with 8 bases between. The CDR3 is made up of 10 amino acids. This CDR3 reads CACDRSEAFF. In DNA form, the CDR3 reads TGTGCCTGCGACAGGTCTGAAGCTTTCTTT. Looking up the rest from reference TRBV30 and TRBJ1-1 gives the full variable domain: SQTIHQWPATLVQPVGSPLSLECTVEGTSNPNLYWYRQAAGRGLQLLFYSVGIGQISSEVPQNLSASRPQDRQFILSSKKLLLSDSGFYLCACDRSEAFFGQGTRLTVV.

The V and J genes are TRBV28 and TRBJ1-2; TRBD1 matches 7 bases. The junction had 4 bases not matched to a gene; V was cut back by 6 bases and J by 3 bases. The germline V gene encodes CDR1 MDHEN and CDR2 SYDVKM. The CDR3 runs 13 residues. CDR3 nucleotide sequence: TGTGCCAGCAGAGGAGGGACAGACTATGGCTACACCTTC. This codes for CASRGGTDYGYTF.

This clone was recorded only once. The rearrangement joins TRBV30 to TRBJ1-1; D remains unclear. Looked up from germline, CDR1 is GTSNPN and CDR2 is SVGIG (reference sequence). The V end lost 2 bases, the J end lost 0 bases, and 7 bases lay between the germline ends. The CDR3 runs 13 residues. The CDR3 DNA is TGTGCCTGGAGTAGTACAGTGAACACTGAAGCTTTCTTT. Residues: CAWSSTVNTEAFF.

V gene TRBV19 combines with J gene TRBJ1-6; tentative D call: TRBD1 (5 bases). There are 13 residues in the CDR3. Trimming took off 5 bases at V and 8 bases at J, with 10 bases between the two ends. Germline V CDR1 and CDR2: LNHDA, SQIVND (reference sequence). CDR3 region: CASSFGGDSPLHF. The CDR3 DNA is TGTGCCAGTAGTTTCGGGGGTGATTCACCCCTCCACTTT.

The V and J genes are TRBV30 and TRBJ1-1, with D possibly matching TRBD1 (5 bases). V gave up 2 bases and J gave up 8 bases, with 12 bases separating them. The CDR3 is 12 amino acids. The germline V gene has CDR1 GTSNPN and CDR2 SVGIG (reference sequence). The CDR3 is CAWSPQGWEAFF. For the CDR3, the DNA is TGTGCCTGGAGTCCGCAGGGTTGGGAAGCTTTCTTT.

The chain joins TRBV13 to TRBJ1-2; TRBD1 is a possible D gene (5 bases). V was shortened by 1 base and J by 4 bases, with 10 bases between the two germline ends. This CDR3 spans 14 amino acids. From germline, CDR1 is PRHDT and CDR2 FYEKMQ (reference sequence). Here the CDR3 DNA reads TGTGCCAGCAGCTTAGAAGGGGCCGGCTATGGCTACACCTTC. This translates into CASSLEGAGYGYTF.

V is TRBV19 and J is TRBJ1-6; D call uncertain. V shed 7 bases and J shed 6 bases, with 10 bases lying between them. The CDR3 has 13 amino acids. Germline CDR1 LNHDA, CDR2 SQIVND (reference sequence). The DNA for the CDR3 is TGTGCCAGTAACGGCAGGATTAATTCACCCCTCCACTTT. It yields the protein CASNGRINSPLHF.

The chain carries TRBV7-6 and TRBJ2-5; 7 positions match TRBD1. Unmatched junction bases numbered 8, after V lost 5 bases and J lost 5 bases. Germline lookup yields CDR1 SGHVS and CDR2 FNYEAQ. There are 14 residues in the CDR3. In nucleotides, the CDR3 is TGTGCCAGCAGCCTGGGACAGCGGACGGAGACCCAGTACTTC. Protein sequence: CASSLGQRTETQYF.

V and J are TRBV5-4 and TRBJ2-1; TRBD1 might be the D (5 bases). CDR1 and CDR2 from the germline V gene are SGHNT and YYREEE (reference sequence). The V and J ends lost 4 bases and 5 bases respectively, with 10 bases between them. The CDR3 contains 13 residues. CDR3 amino acids: CASSPDTDNEQFF. Here the CDR3 DNA reads TGTGCCAGCAGCCCGGACACAGACAATGAGCAGTTCTTC.

Ten or more counts support this clone. The rearrangement uses TRBV3-1 (or the pseudogene TRBV3-2) and TRBJ1-1; tentative D call: TRBD1 (6 bases). This CDR3 has 16 amino acids. The V and J ends lost 1 base and 0 bases respectively, with 12 bases between them. CDR1 and CDR2 from the germline V gene are LGHDT and YNNKEL (reference sequence). The CDR3 reads CASSQGSQGMNTEAFF. In DNA form, the CDR3 reads TGTGCCAGCAGCCAAGGGTCACAGGGTATGAACACTGAAGCTTTCTTT.

The chain combines TRBV27 with TRBJ2-3; 10 bases line up with TRBD2. Germline assignment: CDR1 MNHEY and CDR2 SMNVEV (reference sequence). The junction had 11 bases not matched to a gene; V was cut back by 3 bases and J by 5 bases. The CDR3 length is 17 residues. This CDR3 reads CASSFKGSGGAIDTQYF. The CDR3 coding sequence is TGTGCCAGCAGTTTCAAGGGGAGCGGGGGGGCTATAGATACGCAGTATTTT.

The J gene is TRBJ2-7, the V gene TRBV29-1; 10 nucleotides line up with TRBD1. The V and J ends lost 7 bases and 2 bases, in that order; junction bases with no gene match: 11. This CDR3 has 15 amino acids. Germline V lookup: CDR1 SQVTM, CDR2 ANQGSEA. CDR3 sequence (DNA): TGCAGCGCCACCCGCCGGGACAGGGGCACCTACGAGCAGTACTTC. Its protein is CSATRRDRGTYEQYF.

The J gene is TRBJ2-7, the V gene TRBV6-5; D remains ambiguous. This CDR3 region has 12 residues. CDR1 is MNHEY and CDR2 is SVGAGI in the germline V gene. The V gene lost 2 bases and the J gene lost 4 bases, with 6 bases spanning the gap. Here the CDR3 DNA reads TGTGCCAGCAGTTACGGACCGTACGAGCAGTACTTC. Encoded protein: CASSYGPYEQYF.

The V call is TRBV6-4, the J call TRBJ2-2, with TRBD2 matching over 13 bases. The CDR3 covers 16 residues. Germline CDR1 reads MRHNA; CDR2 reads SNTAGT. J was trimmed by 3 bases and V by 5 bases; bases with no gene match: 3. Here the CDR3 reads CASSRGLAGDTGELFF. CDR3 nucleotide sequence: TGTGCCAGCAGTCGAGGACTAGCGGGGGACACCGGGGAGCTGTTTTTT.

This clone was recorded only once. Here the CDR3 DNA reads TGTGCCAGCAGTGAATTGGGCAGCCCTGGGGCTGAAGCTTTCTTT. Residues: CASSELGSPGAEAFF. The chain is built from TRBV6-1 and TRBJ1-1, with D uncertain. The germline gives CDR1 MNHNS, CDR2 SASEGT. The V gene lost 2 bases and the J gene lost 6 bases, with 16 bases spanning the gap. The CDR3 totals 15 residues.